Listed below are T cell receptor beta chains from one sample, sequenced in a study of blood T cell repertoires in COVID-19. The protocol was immunoSEQ multiplex PCR, while the TCRdb copy is restricted to in-frame clones and leaves out a portion. The table has approximately 68,000 clones, about nine tenths seen once; the top ten hold less than 5.5%. The source material was peripheral blood. All receptors derive from a man aged 50-59 years with active COVID-19. The CDR3 runs from the conserved cysteine through the conserved F or W. A D gene is named only where the DNA matches it firmly. Where a row states a size, it is once, few, many or the class of an expanded clone; other rows omit it.

J | D | size | V | DNA | CDR3
TRBJ2-2 | TRBD1 | - | TRBV7-3 | TGTGCCAGCAGCGCGGACAGGGGGCGCGGGGAGCTGTTTTTT | CASSADRGRGELFF
TRBJ2-5 | TRBD1 | - | TRBV7-8 | TGTGCCAGCAGCTTAGAGGGACAGGAAACCCAGTACTTC | CASSLEGQETQYF
TRBJ2-2 | - | - | TRBV19 | TGTGCCAGTAGTAGCCCCGTGGCAGGGGGGACCGGGGAGCTGTTTTTT | CASSSPVAGGTGELFF
TRBJ2-3 | TRBD1 | - | TRBV9 | TGTGCCAGCAGCGTCTTGCCAGGGGGCGATACGCAGTATTTT | CASSVLPGGDTQYF
TRBJ1-1 | - | - | TRBV29-1 | TGCAGCGCCGAGGGCCTTAGAGGGAAGAACACTGAAGCTTTCTTT | CSAEGLRGKNTEAFF
TRBJ2-2 | - | - | TRBV5-4 | TGTGCCAGCAGCTTGGGAGTAAAAGACACCGGGGAGCTGTTTTTT | CASSLGVKDTGELFF
TRBJ1-2 | - | - | TRBV19 | TGTGCCAGTAGTATAACTGAAGTCTATGGCTACACCTTC | CASSITEVYGYTF
TRBJ1-2 | - | - | TRBV28 | TGTGCCAGCACCCCCAGCGGCCTCAATAACTATGGCTACACCTTC | CASTPSGLNNYGYTF
TRBJ1-5 | TRBD1 | - | TRBV24-1 | TGTGCCACCAGTGATTCACACAGGGGGTGGAATCAGCCCCAGCATTTT | CATSDSHRGWNQPQHF
TRBJ1-1 | TRBD1 | - | TRBV11-2 | TGTGCCAGCAGCCCGTCGACAGGGGGCAGTCGCACTGAAGCTTTCTTT | CASSPSTGGSRTEAFF
TRBJ2-1 | - | - | TRBV7-2 | TGTGCCAGCAGCCAGGGGGCGGGAGTTACCTACAATGAGCAGTTCTTC | CASSQGAGVTYNEQFF
TRBJ2-5 | TRBD2 | - | TRBV19 | TGTGCCAGTAGTATAATGGCTAGCGGGAGCGGAGAGACCCAGTACTTC | CASSIMASGSGETQYF
TRBJ1-3 | - | - | TRBV13 | TGTGCCAGCAGCTCCCCGACACGTCTCGTCGGAAACACCATATATTTT | CASSSPTRLVGNTIYF
TRBJ2-5 | - | - | TRBV6-5 | TGTGCCAGCAGTTCCCCCCCGAGAGAGACCCAGTACTTC | CASSSPPRETQYF
TRBJ2-1 | - | - | TRBV20-1 | TGCAGTGCTACCCCAGACAATGAGCAGTTCTTC | CSATPDNEQFF
TRBJ2-5 | TRBD2 | once | TRBV27 | TGTGCCAGCAGTTTATCGGGGGCGGGAGGTGAGACCCAGTACTTC | CASSLSGAGGETQYF
TRBJ1-1 | TRBD1 | - | TRBV7-9 | TGTGCCAGCAGCTCCCCAGGGGGGCGACTTTCGGTGGACACTGAAGCTTTCTTT | CASSSPGGRLSVDTEAFF
TRBJ2-1 | TRBD2 | once | TRBV6-5 | TGTGCCGGATTAGCGGGGTGGTTCTACAATGAGCAGTTCTTC | CAGLAGWFYNEQFF
TRBJ1-5 | TRBD1 | - | TRBV30 | TGTGCCTGGAAAAAACAGGGGAACAATCAGCCCCAGCATTTT | CAWKKQGNNQPQHF
TRBJ1-1 | - | - | TRBV2 | TGTGCCAGCAGTATTCGCGAGAACACTGAAGCTTTCTTT | CASSIRENTEAFF
TRBJ1-1 | - | - | TRBV2 | TGTGCCAGCAGTTTACAGGGAGACACTGAAGCTTTCTTT | CASSLQGDTEAFF
TRBJ1-1 | - | - | TRBV28 | TGTGCCAGCAGTTTCCGGAACACTGAAGCTTTCTTT | CASSFRNTEAFF
TRBJ2-7 | - | - | TRBV4-3 | TGCGCCAGCAGCCAAGGTTGGGGCGGCGAGCACGAGCAGTACTTC | CASSQGWGGEHEQYF
TRBJ2-7 | - | - | TRBV5-6 | TGTGCCAGCAGCTTGCACCGGGGGACTCTCTCCTACGAGCAGTACTTC | CASSLHRGTLSYEQYF
TRBJ2-3 | - | - | TRBV28 | TGTGCCATATTCCCCGTACGCCCCCATTCAAAGCCCGATCGGGCAGATACGCAGTATTTT | CAIFPVRPHSKPDRADTQYF
TRBJ2-1 | TRBD2 | - | TRBV9 | TGTGCCAGCAGCGTAGCGGGAGGTCGGGGGCAGTTCTTC | CASSVAGGRGQFF
TRBJ1-1 | - | - | TRBV11-2 | TGTGCCAGCAGCATCTCGTCCCTGAACACTGAAGCTTTCTTT | CASSISSLNTEAFF
TRBJ2-3 | - | - | TRBV3-1/TRBV3-2 | TGTGCCAGCAGCCCAGACCCCGTTAATACGCAGTATTTT | CASSPDPVNTQYF
TRBJ1-2 | - | once | TRBV27 | TGTGCCAGCGTACTGTATGGCTACACCTTC | CASVLYGYTF
TRBJ1-2 | - | - | TRBV6-5 | TGTGCCAGCAGCCTAGAGATTAACTATGGCTACACCTTC | CASSLEINYGYTF